This note documents a single T cell receptor (beta chain) sequence. This clone showed up just a few times. Its recognized antigen is unknown. No quality values exist for individual bases; no much larger clone is one base distant. In this study, focal radiation therapy paired with CTLA-4 blockade (ipilimumab) was tested in patients who had chemo-refractory metastatic non-small-cell lung cancer. This sample was taken from a study of radiotherapy plus CTLA-4 blockade in lung cancer (dated by TCRdb to between 2017 and 2018). Context from the whole study: Among the enrolled patients, approximately 17% had an objective response, and about 29% reached disease control.

From its cysteine to its phenylalanine, the CDR3 spans 13 amino acids. The CDR3 DNA has 39 bases and is translated from base 1. CDR1 and CDR2 (SNHLY, FYNNEI) derive from the germline V gene. The germline ends are 10 bases apart after V is trimmed by 6 bases and J by 3 bases. What the authors observed across the whole study: After treatment with radiotherapy and ipilimumab, TCR clones that came from tumors expanded in the peripheral blood. The strongest predictors of response, as reported, were early dynamic changes in blood T cell clones along with a rise in serum interferon-beta after radiation.

The library came from the immunoSEQ multiplex PCR assay. Here the immuneACCESS table is served through TCRdb, limited to in-frame sequences with V and J called. Missing clones are a known gap in these copies; in checked studies unresolved V genes cover under half, and the rest lacks a known reason. This sample gives around 91,000 clones in total; 88% of them show up just once. Roughly 4.6% of the sample rests with the top ten. This clonotype was sampled from a human donor with non-small cell lung cancer that progressed on radiotherapy plus ipilimumab. The material sequenced was peripheral blood, taken from a patient treated with radiotherapy plus ipilimumab. The sequence links TRBV2 to TRBJ2-3, with the D gene call left open. The DNA is as follows: TGTGCCAGCAGCGCCGAAGGAACAGATACGCAGTATTTT. It translates to CASSAEGTDTQYF. Supplemented by the reference TRBV2 and TRBJ2-3 proteins around the CDR3, the complete variable domain is EPEVTQTPSHQVTQMGQEVILRCVPISNHLYFYWYRQILGQKVEFLVSFYNNEISEKSEIFDDQFSVERPDGSNFTLKIRSTKLEDSAMYFCASSAEGTDTQYFGPGTRLTVL.